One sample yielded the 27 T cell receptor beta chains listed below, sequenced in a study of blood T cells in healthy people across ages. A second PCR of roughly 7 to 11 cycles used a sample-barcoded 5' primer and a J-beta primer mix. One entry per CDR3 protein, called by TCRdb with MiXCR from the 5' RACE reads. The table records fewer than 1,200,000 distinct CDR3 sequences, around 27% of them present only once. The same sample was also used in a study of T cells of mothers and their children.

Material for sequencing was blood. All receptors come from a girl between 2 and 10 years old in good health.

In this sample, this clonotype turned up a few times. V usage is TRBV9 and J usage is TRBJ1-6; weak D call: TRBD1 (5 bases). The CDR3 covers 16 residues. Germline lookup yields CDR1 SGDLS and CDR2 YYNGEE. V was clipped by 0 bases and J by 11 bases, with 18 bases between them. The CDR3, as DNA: TGTGCCAGCAGCGTAGATCCAGGCACAGGTGGTACACCCCTCCACTTT. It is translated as CASSVDPGTGGTPLHF.

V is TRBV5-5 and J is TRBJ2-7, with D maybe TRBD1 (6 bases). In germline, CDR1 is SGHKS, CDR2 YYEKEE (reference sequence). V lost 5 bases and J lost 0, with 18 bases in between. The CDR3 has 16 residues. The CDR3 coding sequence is TGTGCCAGCAGGGAACCGGGACAACCCATCTCCTACGAGCAGTACTTC. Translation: CASREPGQPISYEQYF.

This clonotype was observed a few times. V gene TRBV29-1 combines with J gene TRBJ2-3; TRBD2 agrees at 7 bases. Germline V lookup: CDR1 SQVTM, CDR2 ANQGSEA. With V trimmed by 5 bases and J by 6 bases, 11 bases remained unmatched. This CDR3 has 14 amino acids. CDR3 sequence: CSVRGSGLGDTQYF. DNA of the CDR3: TGCAGCGTTCGGGGTAGCGGGCTTGGGGATACGCAGTATTTT.

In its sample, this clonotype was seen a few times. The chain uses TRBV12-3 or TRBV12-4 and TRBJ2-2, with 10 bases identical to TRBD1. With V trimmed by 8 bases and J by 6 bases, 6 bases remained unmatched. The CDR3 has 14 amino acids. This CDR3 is CASARQGAPGELFF. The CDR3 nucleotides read TGTGCCAGCGCCCGACAGGGGGCACCCGGGGAGCTGTTTTTT.

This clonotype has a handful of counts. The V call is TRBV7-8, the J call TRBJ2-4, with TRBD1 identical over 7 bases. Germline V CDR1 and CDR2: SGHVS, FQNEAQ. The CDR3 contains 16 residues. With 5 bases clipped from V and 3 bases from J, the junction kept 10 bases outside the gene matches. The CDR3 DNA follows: TGTGCCAGCAGCCCCGAGGGGGCATTAGTCAAAAACATTCAGTACTTC. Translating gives CASSPEGALVKNIQYF.

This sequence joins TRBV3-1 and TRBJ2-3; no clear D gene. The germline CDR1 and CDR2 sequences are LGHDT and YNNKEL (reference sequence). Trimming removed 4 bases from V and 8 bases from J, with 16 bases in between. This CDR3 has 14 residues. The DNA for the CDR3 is TGTGCCAGCAGCCCTTCTCTAGTTCTGGCTACGCAGTATTTT. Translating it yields CASSPSLVLATQYF.

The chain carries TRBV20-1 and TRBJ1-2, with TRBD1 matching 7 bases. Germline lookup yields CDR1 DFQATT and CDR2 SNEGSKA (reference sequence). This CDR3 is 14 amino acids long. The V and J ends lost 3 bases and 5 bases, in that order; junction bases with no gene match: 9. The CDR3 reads CSASVVQGEYGYTF. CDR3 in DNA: TGCAGTGCTAGTGTCGTCCAGGGGGAATATGGCTACACCTTC.

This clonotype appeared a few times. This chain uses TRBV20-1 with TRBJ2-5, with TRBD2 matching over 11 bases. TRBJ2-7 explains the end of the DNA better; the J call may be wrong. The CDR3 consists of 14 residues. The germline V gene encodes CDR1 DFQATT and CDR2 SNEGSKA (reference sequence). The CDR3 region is CSARTSGGVYEQYF. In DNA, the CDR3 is TGCAGTGCCAGAACTAGCGGGGGAGTCTACGAGCAGTACTTC.

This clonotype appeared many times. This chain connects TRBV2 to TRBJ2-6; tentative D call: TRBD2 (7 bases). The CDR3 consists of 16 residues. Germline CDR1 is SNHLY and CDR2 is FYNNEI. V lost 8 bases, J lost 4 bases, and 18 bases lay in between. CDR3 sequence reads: CASALRGGDGANVLTF. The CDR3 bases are TGTGCCAGCGCACTAAGGGGGGGGGACGGGGCCAACGTCCTGACTTTC.

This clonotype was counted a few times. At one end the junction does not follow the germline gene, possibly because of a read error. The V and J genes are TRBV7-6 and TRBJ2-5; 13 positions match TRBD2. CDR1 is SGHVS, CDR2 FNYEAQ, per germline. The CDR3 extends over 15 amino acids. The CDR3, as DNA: TGTGCCAGCAGCCCACTAGCGGGAGGGCAAGGGACCCAGTACTTC. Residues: CASSPLAGGQGTQYF.

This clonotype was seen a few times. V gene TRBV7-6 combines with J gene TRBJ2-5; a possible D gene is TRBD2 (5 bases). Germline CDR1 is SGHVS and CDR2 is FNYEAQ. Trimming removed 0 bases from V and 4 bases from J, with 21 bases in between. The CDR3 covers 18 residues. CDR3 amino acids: CASSLAYAGEGFGETQYF. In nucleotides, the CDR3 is TGTGCCAGCAGCTTAGCTTACGCTGGCGAGGGATTCGGAGAGACCCAGTACTTC.

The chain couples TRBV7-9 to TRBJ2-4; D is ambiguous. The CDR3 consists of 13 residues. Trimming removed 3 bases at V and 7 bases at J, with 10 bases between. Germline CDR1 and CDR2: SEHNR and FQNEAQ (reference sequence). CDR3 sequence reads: CASSFGEVNIQYF. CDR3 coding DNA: TGTGCCAGCAGCTTTGGGGAAGTCAACATTCAGTACTTC.

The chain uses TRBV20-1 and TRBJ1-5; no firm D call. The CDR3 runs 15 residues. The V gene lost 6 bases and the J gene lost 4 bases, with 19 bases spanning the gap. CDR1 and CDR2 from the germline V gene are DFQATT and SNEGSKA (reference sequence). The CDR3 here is CSATSLGLGNQPQHF. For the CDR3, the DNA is TGCAGTGCCACCTCCCTGGGGTTGGGTAATCAGCCCCAGCATTTT.

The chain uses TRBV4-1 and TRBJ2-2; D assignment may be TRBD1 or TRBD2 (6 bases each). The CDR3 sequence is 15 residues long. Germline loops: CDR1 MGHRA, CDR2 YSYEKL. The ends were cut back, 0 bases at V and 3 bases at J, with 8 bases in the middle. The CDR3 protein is CASSQDRGHTGELFF. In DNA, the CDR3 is TGCGCCAGCAGCCAAGATCGGGGGCACACCGGGGAGCTGTTTTTT.

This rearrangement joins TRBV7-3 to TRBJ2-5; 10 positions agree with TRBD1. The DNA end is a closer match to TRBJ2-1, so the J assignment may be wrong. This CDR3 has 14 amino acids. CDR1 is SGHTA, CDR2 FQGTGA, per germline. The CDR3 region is CASSLTGQGTEQFF. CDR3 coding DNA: TGTGCCAGCAGCTTAACGGGACAGGGGACTGAGCAGTTCTTC.

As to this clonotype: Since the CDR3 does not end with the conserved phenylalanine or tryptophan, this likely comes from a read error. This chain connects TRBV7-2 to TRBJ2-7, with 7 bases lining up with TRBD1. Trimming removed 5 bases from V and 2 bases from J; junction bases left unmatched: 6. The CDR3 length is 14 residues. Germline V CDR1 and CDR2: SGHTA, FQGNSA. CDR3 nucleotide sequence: TGTGCCAGCAGCGACAGGGTTGCTCCCTACGAGCAGTACCTC. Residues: CASSDRVAPYEQYL.

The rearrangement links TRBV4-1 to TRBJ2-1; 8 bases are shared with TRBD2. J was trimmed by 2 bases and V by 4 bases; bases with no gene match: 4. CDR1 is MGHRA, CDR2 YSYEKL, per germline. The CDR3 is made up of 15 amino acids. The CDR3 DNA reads TGCGCCAGCAGCCCCGGGAGGGAGGCCTACAATGAGCAGTTCTTC. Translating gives CASSPGREAYNEQFF.

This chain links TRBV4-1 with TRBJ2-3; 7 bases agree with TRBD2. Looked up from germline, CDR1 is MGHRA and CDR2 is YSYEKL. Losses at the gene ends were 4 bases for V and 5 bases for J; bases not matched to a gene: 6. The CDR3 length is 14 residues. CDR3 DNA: TGCGCCAGCAGCCCTGTCGCGGGAGTAGATACGCAGTATTTT. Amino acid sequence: CASSPVAGVDTQYF.

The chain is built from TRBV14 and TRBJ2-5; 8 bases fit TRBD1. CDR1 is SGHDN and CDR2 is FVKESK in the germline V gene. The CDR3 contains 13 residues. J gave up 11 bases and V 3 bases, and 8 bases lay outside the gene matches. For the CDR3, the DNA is TGTGCCAGCAGCCAGTGGACAGGGTTGGTACAGTACTTC. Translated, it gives CASSQWTGLVQYF.

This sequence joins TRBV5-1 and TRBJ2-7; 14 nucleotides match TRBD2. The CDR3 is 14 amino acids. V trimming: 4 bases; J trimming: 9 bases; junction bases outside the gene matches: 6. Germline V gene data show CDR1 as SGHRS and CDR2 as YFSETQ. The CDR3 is CASSAGLAGDAQYF. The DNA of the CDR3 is TGCGCCAGCAGCGCGGGACTAGCGGGGGACGCGCAGTACTTC. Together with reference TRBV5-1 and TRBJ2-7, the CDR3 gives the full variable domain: KAGVTQTPRYLIKTRGQQVTLSCSPISGHRSVSWYQQTPGQGLQFLFEYFSETQRNKGNFPGRFSGRQFSNSRSEMNVSTLELGDSALYLCASSAGLAGDAQYFGPGTRLTVT.

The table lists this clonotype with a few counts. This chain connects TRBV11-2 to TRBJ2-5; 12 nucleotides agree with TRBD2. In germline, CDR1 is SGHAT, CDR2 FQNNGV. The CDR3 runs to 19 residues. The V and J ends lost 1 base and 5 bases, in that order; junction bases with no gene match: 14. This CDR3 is CASSLAPTSGGSIRETQYF. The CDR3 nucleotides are TGTGCCAGCAGCTTAGCACCTACTAGCGGGGGGTCCATAAGGGAGACCCAGTACTTC. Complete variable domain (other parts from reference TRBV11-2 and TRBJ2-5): EAGVAQSPRYKIIEKRQSVAFWCNPISGHATLYWYQQILGQGPKLLIQFQNNGVVDDSQLPKDRFSAERLKGVDSTLKIQPAKLEDSAVYLCASSLAPTSGGSIRETQYFGPGTRLLVL.

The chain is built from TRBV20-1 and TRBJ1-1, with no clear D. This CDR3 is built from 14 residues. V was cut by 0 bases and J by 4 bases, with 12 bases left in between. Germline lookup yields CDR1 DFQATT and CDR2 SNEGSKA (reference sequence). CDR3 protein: CSARETGMGTEAFF. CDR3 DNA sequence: TGCAGTGCTAGAGAGACGGGGATGGGCACTGAAGCTTTCTTT.

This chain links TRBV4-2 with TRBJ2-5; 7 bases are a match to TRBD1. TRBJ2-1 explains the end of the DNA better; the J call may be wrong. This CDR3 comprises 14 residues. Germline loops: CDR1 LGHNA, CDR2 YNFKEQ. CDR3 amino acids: CASSRLTGDNEQFF. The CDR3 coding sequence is TGTGCCAGCAGCCGACTAACAGGGGACAATGAGCAGTTCTTC.

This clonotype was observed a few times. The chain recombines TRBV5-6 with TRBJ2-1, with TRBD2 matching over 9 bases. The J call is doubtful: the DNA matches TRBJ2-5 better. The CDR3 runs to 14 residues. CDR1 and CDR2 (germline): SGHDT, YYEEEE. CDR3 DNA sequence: TGTGCCAGCAGCTACCCTAGCGGGGAAGAGACCCAGTACTTC. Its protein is CASSYPSGEETQYF.

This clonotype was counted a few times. DNA for the CDR3: TGCAGTGCTAGTTTGGGCGGGGCAAAGACCCAGTACTTC. The encoded protein is CSASLGGAKTQYF. The V call is TRBV20-1, the J call TRBJ2-5, with a weak D call TRBD2 (6 bases). This CDR3 has 13 residues. Between the trimmed V and J ends, which lost 3 bases and 6 bases, there was a span of 14 bases. Germline-derived CDR1 and CDR2 are DFQATT and SNEGSKA (reference sequence).

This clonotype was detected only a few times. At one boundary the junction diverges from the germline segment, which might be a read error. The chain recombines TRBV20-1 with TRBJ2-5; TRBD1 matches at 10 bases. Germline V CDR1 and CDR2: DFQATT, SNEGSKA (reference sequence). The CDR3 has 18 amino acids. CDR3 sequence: CSARAPGVSGQGQETQYF. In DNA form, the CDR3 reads TGCAGTGCCAGAGCTCCGGGCGTTTCGGGACAGGGGCAAGAGACCCAGTACTTC.

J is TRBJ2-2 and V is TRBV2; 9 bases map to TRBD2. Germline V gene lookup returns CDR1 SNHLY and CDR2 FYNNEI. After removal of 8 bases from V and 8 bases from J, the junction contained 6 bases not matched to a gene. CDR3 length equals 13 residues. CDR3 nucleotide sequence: TGTGCCAGCGGAACCCTAGCGGGAGGGGAGCTGTTTTTT. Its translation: CASGTLAGGELFF.